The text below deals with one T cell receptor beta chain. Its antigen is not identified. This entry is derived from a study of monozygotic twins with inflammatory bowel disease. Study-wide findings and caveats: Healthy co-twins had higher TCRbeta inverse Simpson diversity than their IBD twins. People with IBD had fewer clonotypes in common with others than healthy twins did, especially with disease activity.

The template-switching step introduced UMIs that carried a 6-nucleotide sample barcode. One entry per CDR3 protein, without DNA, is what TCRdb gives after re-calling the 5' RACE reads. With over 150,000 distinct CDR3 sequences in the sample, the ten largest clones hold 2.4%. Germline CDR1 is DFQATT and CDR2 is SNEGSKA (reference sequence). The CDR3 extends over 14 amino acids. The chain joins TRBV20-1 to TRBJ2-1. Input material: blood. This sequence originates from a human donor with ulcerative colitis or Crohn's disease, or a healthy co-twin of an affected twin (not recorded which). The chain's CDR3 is CSAQTGSSYNEQFF.